The clone carrying this TCR beta chain was found a few times. TCRdb passed the 5' RACE reads through MiXCR, listing each CDR3 protein once. The repertoire has 250,000 or so distinct CDR3 sequences, around 6.6% of them found once; the top ten carry roughly 3.4%. This entry is derived from a study of identical twins. This CDR3 has 15 residues. Deletions cut 10 bases from V and 0 bases from J, with 13 bases between. Germline V gene sequence: CDR1 MNHNS, CDR2 SASEGT. This sample was shared with a second study, whose subject was yellow fever vaccine responses in identical twins.

Sequencing input: memory (CD45RO+) T cells sorted from blood. This clonotype originated in a woman in her late teens or twenties in good health. The rearrangement joins TRBV6-1 to TRBJ2-6; D is unclear. The CDR3, as DNA: TGTGCCACCAGACCCGCTCTCTCTGGGGCCAACGTCCTGACTTTC. This translates into CATRPALSGANVLTF.